This T cell receptor beta chain was identified during a study of beta chain features in type 1 diabetes. Overall study context: Healthy donors resembled patients in age, gender and cell yields. Study-level results: Shortening that was moderate but significant affected the TCRB CDR3s of Type 1 diabetes patients in all four CD4+ subsets. Naive, central memory and Treg TCRB repertoires seemed to resemble each other more closely in patients than they did in healthy donors. When VDJ junctions were examined, type 1 diabetes patients showed fewer insertions and more deletions.

Purity exceeding 95% was reached by all sorted populations. Trimming shortened V by 6 bases and J by 1 base, and 3 bases separated the two germline ends. The germline V gene encodes CDR1 MDHEN and CDR2 SYDVKM. The CDR3 extends over 11 amino acids. This clone turned up a few times. The antigen is unknown. The same CDR3 also results from other DNA sequences found in this sample. Since all of the isolated RNA was reverse transcribed, expressed TCRB transcripts were what got sequenced. Here immunoSEQ multiplex PCR was the method, and the copy in TCRdb shows in-frame clones only, minus some. The profile shows fewer than 350,000 clones, 15% of them singletons.

The material sequenced was naive CD4+ T cells from blood. The V gene is TRBV28, the J gene TRBJ2-5; the D is unclear. This sequence originates from a man aged 18 to 30 with type 1 diabetes. The CDR3 sequence: CASSSQETQYF. DNA of the CDR3: TGTGCCAGCAGCTCCCAAGAGACCCAGTACTTC.